One sample yielded the 21 T cell receptor beta chains listed below, sequenced in a study of T cell changes during pregnancy in multiple sclerosis. Sequencing was performed with immunoSEQ multiplex PCR; in TCRdb, only in-frame clones are kept and a portion is missing. This repertoire shows tens of thousands of clones, roughly 91% found once; its top ten account for less than 0.7%. The sample consisted of CD4+ T cells from peripheral blood mononuclear cells, taken in the first trimester of pregnancy. All receptors come from a female donor with multiple sclerosis, enrolled in a pregnancy study.

J is TRBJ2-1 and V is TRBV6-4; maybe TRBD2 (6 bases). The ends were cut back, 5 bases at V and 10 bases at J, with 15 bases in the middle. This CDR3 spans 13 amino acids. In germline, CDR1 is MRHNA, CDR2 SNTAGT. CDR3 residues: CASSKEGGLEQFF. In DNA, the CDR3 is TGTGCCAGCAGTAAGGAGGGAGGCCTGGAGCAGTTCTTC.

This clone was detected only once. The rearrangement links TRBV15 to TRBJ1-4; 7 nucleotides match TRBD1. Germline loops: CDR1 LNHNV, CDR2 YYDKDF (reference sequence). J gave up 0 bases and V 4 bases, and 8 bases lay outside the gene matches. The CDR3 is 17 residues long. The CDR3 here is CATSTGQVSATNEKLFF. In DNA, the CDR3 is TGTGCCACCAGCACCGGACAGGTTTCGGCAACTAATGAAAAACTGTTTTTT.

V gene TRBV6-1 combines with J gene TRBJ2-2, with TRBD2 matching over 7 bases. This CDR3 region has 16 residues. Germline V gives CDR1 MNHNS, CDR2 SASEGT. Germline trimming cut 2 bases from V and 6 bases from J; bases unmatched to any gene: 9. The CDR3 coding sequence is TGTGCCAGCAGTGAACGAGCGGGACTACCGGCCGGGGAGCTGTTTTTT. Translating gives CASSERAGLPAGELFF.

This clone was detected a few times. The V call is TRBV7-2, the J call TRBJ1-2; a weak D match, TRBD1 (5 bases). The length of the CDR3 is 16 residues. The V and J ends lost 1 base and 0 bases respectively, with 12 bases between them. Germline V CDR1 and CDR2: SGHTA, FQGNSA. In DNA, the CDR3 is TGTGCCAGCAGCTTAGGTCCCGTGACAGCTAACTATGGCTACACCTTC. Residues: CASSLGPVTANYGYTF.

This clone was detected once. This chain links TRBV4-1 with TRBJ2-1; D might be TRBD2 (6 bases). With 5 bases removed from V and 0 bases from J, the gap between germline ends came to 20 bases. Germline loops: CDR1 MGHRA, CDR2 YSYEKL. The CDR3 is 18 residues long. The CDR3 DNA reads TGCGCCAGCAGCTCAACAAATTTACTAGCAAACTCCTACAATGAGCAGTTCTTC. It yields the protein CASSSTNLLANSYNEQFF.

The chain combines TRBV15 with TRBJ1-2; D is undetermined. The CDR3 has 15 residues. The V gene lost 0 bases and the J gene lost 8 bases, with 16 bases spanning the gap. Per germline, CDR1 LNHNV and CDR2 YYDKDF (reference sequence). The CDR3 loop reads CATSRDMFGEEGYTF. CDR3 DNA: TGTGCCACCAGCAGAGATATGTTCGGGGAAGAAGGCTACACCTTC.

J is TRBJ2-1 and V is TRBV6-5; TRBD2 aligns across 12 bases. Germline V CDR1 and CDR2: MNHEY, SVGAGI. The CDR3 spans 15 residues. V lost 5 bases, J lost 1 base, and 0 bases stayed unmatched. The DNA of the CDR3 is TGTGCCAGCAGTACTAGCGGGAGGTCCTACAATGAGCAGTTCTTC. This translates into CASSTSGRSYNEQFF.

The chain combines TRBV7-2 with TRBJ1-3, with 9 bases aligning to TRBD1. Trimming removed 1 base from V and 6 bases from J; junction bases left unmatched: 7. The CDR3 extends over 16 amino acids. Germline loops: CDR1 SGHTA, CDR2 FQGNSA. CDR3 DNA: TGTGCCAGCAGCTTAGAACTTACAGGGGGCGTAAACACCATATATTTT. It specifies CASSLELTGGVNTIYF.

The CDR3 region has the DNA TGTGCCAGCAGCGTGGGACAGGGTACTGAAGCTTTCTTT. This translates into CASSVGQGTEAFF. The V gene is TRBV9, the J gene TRBJ1-1; 9 bases map to TRBD1. This CDR3 contains 13 residues. Germline V gene data show CDR1 as SGDLS and CDR2 as YYNGEE. V was pared by 2 bases and J by 5 bases, with 1 base of the junction left unmatched.

This clone was recorded only once. The V and J genes are TRBV10-2 and TRBJ1-2; no firm D call. Looked up from germline, CDR1 is WSHSY and CDR2 is SAAADI. V was trimmed by 6 bases and J by 8 bases, leaving 10 bases between them. The length of the CDR3 is 11 residues. CDR3 sequence: CASSQSIGYTF. The CDR3 DNA is TGCGCCAGCAGCCAATCTATAGGCTACACCTTC.

There are a few counts of this clone. The V and J genes are TRBV30 and TRBJ2-7; TRBD2 agrees at 9 bases. The CDR3 totals 17 residues. Germline V gives CDR1 GTSNPN, CDR2 SVGIG (reference sequence). The J segment lost 4 bases and the V segment lost 1 base, leaving 14 bases of the junction unmatched. The CDR3 reads CAWSAPPRLAATYEQYF. The CDR3 nucleotides read TGTGCCTGGAGTGCCCCTCCGCGACTAGCGGCAACTTACGAGCAGTACTTC.

The chain links TRBV5-4 to TRBJ2-1; 10 bases match TRBD2. J was trimmed by 4 bases and V by 2 bases; bases with no gene match: 6. Germline-derived CDR1 and CDR2 are SGHNT and YYREEE (reference sequence). The length of the CDR3 is 16 residues. The CDR3: CASSFQAGGGYNEQFF. The DNA of the CDR3 is TGTGCCAGCAGCTTCCAAGCGGGAGGGGGATACAATGAGCAGTTCTTC. Supplemented by reference TRBV5-4 and TRBJ2-1, the full variable domain reads ETGVTQSPTHLIKTRGQQVTLRCSSQSGHNTVSWYQQALGQGPQFIFQYYREEENGRGNFPPRFSGLQFPNYSSELNVNALELDDSALYLCASSFQAGGGYNEQFFGPGTRLTVL.

The chain links TRBV28 to TRBJ2-3; the match to TRBD1 covers 9 bases. The CDR3 length is 15 residues. With 6 bases clipped from V and 3 bases from J, the junction kept 7 bases outside the gene matches. Germline assignment: CDR1 MDHEN and CDR2 SYDVKM. In nucleotides, the CDR3 is TGTGCCAGCAGCTTTGGGACAGGGACTACAGATACGCAGTATTTT. Its protein product is CASSFGTGTTDTQYF.

The J gene is TRBJ2-7, the V gene TRBV2, with D uncertain. With 4 bases removed from V and 4 bases from J, the gap between germline ends came to 14 bases. Germline-derived CDR1 and CDR2 are SNHLY and FYNNEI. CDR3 length: 14 residues. The CDR3: CASSVTSINYEQYF. As DNA, the CDR3 is TGTGCCAGCAGTGTAACGAGCATAAATTACGAGCAGTACTTC.

The rearrangement joins TRBV19 to TRBJ1-2; TRBD1 matches 11 bases. Trimming removed 8 bases from V and 7 bases from J; junction bases left unmatched: 9. Germline V lookup: CDR1 LNHDA, CDR2 SQIVND (reference sequence). The CDR3 totals 14 residues. The chain's CDR3 is CASQIGQGASGYTF. In nucleotides, the CDR3 is TGTGCCAGTCAGATTGGACAGGGGGCAAGTGGCTACACCTTC.

This chain joins TRBV30 and TRBJ2-3; 8 bases align to TRBD2. CDR1 and CDR2 (germline): GTSNPN, SVGIG (reference sequence). Trimming took 5 bases from V and 0 from J; bases not matched to a gene: 4. The CDR3 contains 14 residues. CDR3 bases: TGTGCCTGGTCTAGCGGGCCTAGCACAGATACGCAGTATTTT. Protein: CAWSSGPSTDTQYF.

This chain links TRBV5-1 with TRBJ2-2, with D perhaps TRBD1 (6 bases). Trimming left V 5 bases short and J 8 bases short, with 13 bases between. The germline V gene encodes CDR1 SGHRS and CDR2 YFSETQ. This CDR3 region has 13 residues. CDR3 sequence reads: CASRDSLGGELFF. DNA of the CDR3: TGCGCCAGCAGGGACAGTTTAGGAGGGGAGCTGTTTTTT.

The genes are TRBV5-1 and TRBJ2-1, with D possibly matching TRBD2 (6 bases). Germline V gene sequence: CDR1 SGHRS, CDR2 YFSETQ. V lost 2 bases and J lost 9, with 21 bases in between. The CDR3 totals 16 residues. The CDR3, as DNA: TGCGCCAGCAGCTTCTCGACTAGACGGGCGAACGGTGAGCAGTTCTTC. This encodes CASSFSTRRANGEQFF.

This chain links TRBV10-3 with TRBJ2-1, with 12 bases matching TRBD2. Germline-derived CDR1 and CDR2 are ENHRY and SYGVKD. This CDR3 is 18 amino acids long. The V and J ends lost 2 bases and 6 bases, in that order; junction bases with no gene match: 11. CDR3 amino acids: CAISEGWGTSGRRNEQFF. DNA for the CDR3: TGTGCCATCAGTGAGGGATGGGGAACTAGCGGGAGGCGCAATGAGCAGTTCTTC.

This chain joins TRBV9 and TRBJ2-1, with D perhaps TRBD2 (6 bases). The CDR3 contains 13 residues. CDR1 is SGDLS, CDR2 YYNGEE, per germline. V lost 0 bases, J lost 5 bases, and 6 bases lay in between. CDR3 loop: CASSVASDNEQFF. CDR3 bases: TGTGCCAGCAGCGTAGCTAGCGACAATGAGCAGTTCTTC. Based on the CDR3 plus reference TRBV9 and TRBJ2-1, the full variable domain is DSGVTQTPKHLITATGQRVTLRCSPRSGDLSVYWYQQSLDQGLQFLIQYYNGEERAKGNILERFSAQQFPDLHSELNLSSLELGDSALYFCASSVASDNEQFFGPGTRLTVL.

The chain joins TRBV28 to TRBJ1-4, with a tentative D call TRBD1 (5 bases). Trimming shortened V by 2 bases and J by 5 bases, and 18 bases separated the two germline ends. Germline CDR1 reads MDHEN; CDR2 reads SYDVKM. The CDR3 has 17 residues. The CDR3 spells CASSLGQGGRRNEKLFF. The CDR3 DNA reads TGTGCCAGCAGTTTAGGCCAGGGTGGAAGAAGGAATGAAAAACTGTTTTTT.